This TCR beta chain appears in the sequencing data of a study of T cell responses to AZD1222 COVID-19 vaccine. Notes on the study in general: Seropositivity was recorded at baseline in only 6 or 7 AZD1222 recipients. Receipt of two AZD1222 doses was followed by a rise in Spike-specific TCR breadth and depth. Most donors were white British, females outnumbered males, and clonal diversity was possibly underestimated.

Germline V gene data show CDR1 as LGHNA and CDR2 as YSLEER. The V segment lost 1 base and the J segment 4 bases; nucleotides outside the gene matches: 6. The CDR3 consists of 16 residues. A note on this clone: Antigen: not known.

Some clones are missing from TCRdb's copy, which holds only in-frame ones; the method was immunoSEQ multiplex PCR. The repertoire holds about 160,000 clones, with about nine tenths as singletons. This clonotype was sampled from an adult in good health. The chain recombines TRBV4-3 with TRBJ1-3; 8 bases fit TRBD1. This specimen consisted of peripheral blood, obtained on day 0 of AZD1222 vaccination. Here the CDR3 DNA reads TGCGCCAGCAGCCAAGCGACAGGGGCGCTGGGAAACACCATATATTTT. It translates to CASSQATGALGNTIYF.